The next 30 T cell receptor beta chains were all read from a single sample in a study of CD8 T cells in ankylosing spondylitis. TCRdb processed the 5' RACE reads anew with MiXCR; each CDR3 protein has one entry. The sample includes about 160,000 distinct CDR3 sequences, approximately 20% of them seen just once. Sequencing was done on a sample of blood, either unsorted or a sorted T cell fraction (not recorded which). The source is a male donor with ankylosing spondylitis or in good health (not recorded which).

This clonotype was detected many times. The chain employs TRBV20-1 and TRBJ1-1; TRBD1 aligns across 7 bases. Losses at the gene ends were 6 bases for V and 4 bases for J; bases not matched to a gene: 8. This CDR3 has 13 residues. The germline gives CDR1 DFQATT, CDR2 SNEGSKA (reference sequence). In DNA form, the CDR3 reads TGCAGTGCAACAGGCGACAGGGCCACTGAAGCTTTCTTT. It translates to CSATGDRATEAFF.

The chain employs TRBV5-1 and TRBJ2-5; D possibly corresponds to TRBD1 (6 bases). This CDR3 has 14 amino acids. Germline CDR1 is SGHRS and CDR2 is YFSETQ. Deletions cut 4 bases from V and 7 bases from J, with 17 bases between. Here the CDR3 DNA reads TGCGCCAGCAGCACGGACAGCAATATAGGGACCCAGTACTTC. This translates into CASSTDSNIGTQYF. Drawing the rest from reference TRBV5-1 and TRBJ2-5, the complete variable domain is KAGVTQTPRYLIKTRGQQVTLSCSPISGHRSVSWYQQTPGQGLQFLFEYFSETQRNKGNFPGRFSGRQFSNSRSEMNVSTLELGDSALYLCASSTDSNIGTQYFGPGTRLLVL.

J is TRBJ1-1 and V is TRBV11-2; the D is unclear. The ends were cut back, 6 bases at V and 1 base at J, with 9 bases in the middle. The germline CDR1 and CDR2 sequences are SGHAT and FQNNGV. The CDR3 is 13 amino acids. Here the CDR3 reads CASSLQPNTEAFF. The CDR3 DNA reads TGTGCCAGCAGTCTCCAGCCGAACACTGAAGCTTTCTTT.

The sample holds a few counts of this clonotype. V usage is TRBV5-1 and J usage is TRBJ1-1, with 9 bases identical to TRBD1. This CDR3 region has 16 residues. CDR1 is SGHRS, CDR2 YFSETQ, per germline. J gave up 0 bases and V 3 bases, and 6 bases lay outside the gene matches. The DNA of the CDR3 is TGCGCCAGCAGCTGGACAGGGGCCGGCATGAACACTGAAGCTTTCTTT. Protein product: CASSWTGAGMNTEAFF.

This rearrangement joins TRBV5-6 to TRBJ1-6; 7 nucleotides line up with TRBD1. This CDR3 has 14 amino acids. Germline CDR1 and CDR2: SGHDT and YYEEEE. J lost 6 bases, V lost 4 bases, and 4 bases had no gene match. CDR3 DNA: TGTGCCAGCAGCCTGACAGGGAGTAATTCACCCCTCCACTTT. This encodes CASSLTGSNSPLHF.

The chain recombines TRBV5-5 with TRBJ1-2, with 12 bases aligning to TRBD1. J was trimmed by 8 bases and V by 4 bases; bases with no gene match: 9. The length of the CDR3 is 15 residues. Germline CDR1 is SGHKS and CDR2 is YYEKEE (reference sequence). In DNA, the CDR3 is TGTGCCAGCAGCCTCACGGGACAGGGGGCCGGAGGCTACACCTTC. Translated: CASSLTGQGAGGYTF.

This clonotype has a count of ten or more. CDR3 loop: CASSYLGGAYNEQFF. For the CDR3, the DNA is TGTGCCAGCAGTTACCTAGGCGGAGCCTACAATGAGCAGTTCTTC. The gene calls are TRBV6-2 or TRBV6-3 and TRBJ2-1; D is undetermined. With 2 bases removed from V and 2 bases from J, the gap between germline ends came to 10 bases. Germline V CDR1 and CDR2: MNHEY, SVGEGT. CDR3 size: 15 residues.

The rearrangement joins TRBV3-1 to TRBJ2-2, with 7 bases matching TRBD2. The V gene's germline CDR1 is LGHDT and CDR2 YNNKEL (reference sequence). The CDR3 extends over 15 amino acids. The V segment lost 1 base and the J segment 5 bases; nucleotides outside the gene matches: 4. CDR3 sequence reads: CASSQGQGGTGELFF. CDR3 in DNA: TGTGCCAGCAGCCAAGGGCAGGGAGGGACCGGGGAGCTGTTTTTT. The whole variable domain, filled in from reference TRBV3-1 and TRBJ2-2, reads DTAVSQTPKYLVTQMGNDKSIKCEQNLGHDTMYWYKQDSKKFLKIMFSYNNKELIINETVPNRFSPKSPDKAHLNLHINSLELGDSAVYFCASSQGQGGTGELFFGEGSRLTVL.

This clonotype was recorded a few times. This could be a read error, since a much larger clone is one nucleotide away. V and J are TRBV4-1 and TRBJ2-5, with TRBD2 identical over 9 bases. Germline CDR1 MGHRA, CDR2 YSYEKL. This CDR3 spans 14 amino acids. V lost 0 bases to trimming and J lost 9 bases; unmatched junction nucleotides: 5. The CDR3 DNA follows: TGCGCCAGCAGCCAAGAATCCAGCGGGAGGTCCCAGTACTTC. Residues: CASSQESSGRSQYF.

The rearrangement joins TRBV10-3 to TRBJ2-7; D unresolved. The CDR3 extends over 12 amino acids. From germline, CDR1 is ENHRY and CDR2 SYGVKD. V was pared by 5 bases and J by 3 bases, with 8 bases between. CDR3 protein: CAISLSHYEQYF. In nucleotides, the CDR3 is TGTGCCATCAGTCTTTCCCACTACGAGCAGTACTTC.

This clonotype came up a few times. J is TRBJ2-3 and V is TRBV19; D might be TRBD1 or TRBD2, each matching 5 bases. V was cut by 7 bases and J by 2 bases, with 7 bases left in between. Germline loops: CDR1 LNHDA, CDR2 SQIVND (reference sequence). The CDR3 has 12 amino acids. In DNA, the CDR3 is TGTGCCAGTATGGGGGACACAGATACGCAGTATTTT. This encodes CASMGDTDTQYF.

This chain uses TRBV27 with TRBJ1-1; D remains ambiguous. V shed 2 bases and J shed 5 bases, with 9 bases lying between them. Germline V CDR1 and CDR2: MNHEY, SMNVEV (reference sequence). CDR3 length equals 13 residues. CDR3 in amino acids: CASSLRRATEAFF. CDR3 DNA sequence: TGTGCCAGCAGTTTACGGAGGGCGACTGAAGCTTTCTTT.

This clonotype was recorded at least ten times. The chain has TRBV29-1 and TRBJ1-1, with unresolved D. In germline, CDR1 is SQVTM, CDR2 ANQGSEA. The CDR3 runs 13 residues. The V and J ends lost 5 bases and 2 bases respectively, with 12 bases between them. CDR3 residues: CSVPGVSNTEAFF. The DNA of the CDR3 is TGCAGCGTTCCGGGAGTCAGCAACACTGAAGCTTTCTTT.

This clonotype has more than one count but fewer than ten. The CDR3 nucleotides read TGCGCCAGCAGTCAATCCTGGGTGATCCTGCCCCCGAGACAGGGGCAAACGTGCGAAGAGACCCAGTACTTC. It specifies CASSQSWVILPPRQGQTCEETQYF. This chain uses TRBV23-1 with TRBJ2-5; TRBD1 agrees at 8 bases. TRBV23-1 is assigned to the ORF class and has an uncertain function. Trimming at V came to 0 bases and at J to 3 bases, leaving 30 bases not matched to a gene. This CDR3 spans 24 amino acids.

J is TRBJ2-3 and V is TRBV2; D is ambiguous. The CDR3 covers 13 residues. Trimming removed 2 bases from V and 11 bases from J, with 14 bases in between. Germline V gene data show CDR1 as SNHLY and CDR2 as FYNNEI. CDR3 loop: CASSESPTVRQYF. CDR3 DNA: TGTGCCAGCAGTGAAAGCCCCACGGTACGGCAGTATTTT.

Many counts were recorded for this clonotype. CDR3 nucleotides: TGCGCCAGCAGCTATGGAATTGAGCAGTTCTTC. It specifies CASSYGIEQFF. The chain carries TRBV5-1 and TRBJ2-1; D is uncertain. The germline V and J ends were trimmed by 3 bases and 9 bases, with 7 bases remaining between them. Germline V CDR1 and CDR2: SGHRS, YFSETQ. This CDR3 comprises 11 residues. The full variable domain, completed using reference TRBV5-1 and TRBJ2-1, is KAGVTQTPRYLIKTRGQQVTLSCSPISGHRSVSWYQQTPGQGLQFLFEYFSETQRNKGNFPGRFSGRQFSNSRSEMNVSTLELGDSALYLCASSYGIEQFFGPGTRLTVL.

By share, this clonotype ranks as medium-sized. The V call is TRBV5-1, the J call TRBJ1-3; 9 nucleotides match TRBD1. V lost 2 bases, J lost 8 bases, and 2 bases stayed unmatched. CDR1 is SGHRS and CDR2 is YFSETQ in the germline V gene. The CDR3 is 13 residues long. CDR3 protein: CASSLRQGDTIYF. CDR3 bases: TGCGCCAGCAGCTTAAGACAGGGGGACACCATATATTTT.

In its sample, this clonotype was seen many times. The chain uses TRBV20-1 and TRBJ2-1; D possibly corresponds to TRBD2 (6 bases). The CDR3 spans 10 residues. V lost 5 bases and J lost 7, with 6 bases in between. Germline assignment: CDR1 DFQATT and CDR2 SNEGSKA (reference sequence). CDR3 residues: CSALANEQFF. The CDR3 DNA is TGCAGTGCTCTAGCGAATGAGCAGTTCTTC.

This clonotype appeared a few times. V and J are TRBV6-5 and TRBJ2-3; 9 bases line up with TRBD1. CDR3 size: 15 residues. Trimming removed 7 bases from V and 0 bases from J; junction bases left unmatched: 5. CDR1 MNHEY and CDR2 SVGAGI come from the germline V gene. As DNA, the CDR3 is TGTGCCAGCATTTCCGGGACAGGGAGCACAGATACGCAGTATTTT. This codes for CASISGTGSTDTQYF.

This clonotype was seen many times. J is TRBJ2-1 and V is TRBV20-1; 12 bases fit TRBD2. V lost 1 base to trimming and J lost 9 bases; unmatched junction nucleotides: 10. The CDR3 is made up of 16 amino acids. CDR1 and CDR2 from the germline V gene are DFQATT and SNEGSKA (reference sequence). The DNA for the CDR3 is TGCAGTGCTAGAGCCCTTCTAGCGGGAGGGCCGTTTGAGCAGTTCTTC. It encodes CSARALLAGGPFEQFF.

This clonotype has ten or more counts. This chain links TRBV2 with TRBJ1-5; D remains ambiguous. The CDR3 spans 13 residues. Germline V gives CDR1 SNHLY, CDR2 FYNNEI. V lost 3 bases, J lost 9 bases, and 12 bases lay in between. CDR3 bases: TGTGCCAGCAGTGAGGGGAGCCCGGGGCCCCAGCATTTT. Amino acid sequence: CASSEGSPGPQHF.

This clonotype was seen a few times. J is TRBJ2-3 and V is TRBV11-1; TRBD2 matches 14 bases. Germline V gene sequence: CDR1 SGHAT, CDR2 FQDESV (reference sequence). The V and J ends lost 2 bases and 6 bases, in that order; junction bases with no gene match: 10. The CDR3 loop spans 18 amino acids. In DNA, the CDR3 is TGTGCCAGCAGCTTATTCCTGACTAGCGGGAGGGCCGGTGATACGCAGTATTTT. Translation: CASSLFLTSGRAGDTQYF.

This clonotype has a count of ten or more. The gene calls are TRBV5-1 and TRBJ2-3; the D is unclear. V was pared by 2 bases and J by 5 bases, with 6 bases between. The germline V gene has CDR1 SGHRS and CDR2 YFSETQ. The length of the CDR3 is 12 residues. The CDR3 spells CASSFLRDTQYF. CDR3 nucleotide sequence: TGCGCCAGCAGCTTTTTAAGAGATACGCAGTATTTT.

In its sample, this clonotype was seen a few times. The rearrangement joins TRBV7-9 to TRBJ2-1; TRBD2 matches 10 bases. The CDR3 is made up of 16 amino acids. With 6 bases clipped from V and 0 bases from J, the junction kept 5 bases outside the gene matches. Germline V gene data show CDR1 as SEHNR and CDR2 as FQNEAQ (reference sequence). The CDR3: CASRWTSGDSYNEQFF. CDR3 nucleotides: TGTGCCAGCAGGTGGACTAGCGGAGACTCCTACAATGAGCAGTTCTTC.

This clonotype occurred many times. This chain uses TRBV6-5 with TRBJ2-7; TRBD1 matches at 9 bases. The CDR3 length is 15 residues. V was clipped by 0 bases and J by 6 bases; unmatched bases: 6. The germline V gene has CDR1 MNHEY and CDR2 SVGAGI. The CDR3: CASSYSMWDRVEQYF. In nucleotides, the CDR3 is TGTGCCAGCAGTTACTCGATGTGGGACAGGGTCGAGCAGTACTTC.

CDR3 DNA: TGTGCCAGCAGCCGAGAACAGGGGGCGAGTTGGATTCGGGAGCATTTT. This sequence encodes CASSREQGASWIREHF. The chain couples TRBV2 to TRBJ1-5; 9 positions match TRBD1. V was pared by 6 bases and J by 14 bases, with 20 bases of the junction left unmatched. The germline V gene has CDR1 SNHLY and CDR2 FYNNEI. The CDR3 has 16 residues.

This clonotype was seen a handful of times. The CDR3 DNA is TGCGCCAGCAGCCCGGAAACCTCCTACAATGAGCAGTTCTTC. As protein: CASSPETSYNEQFF. V and J are TRBV5-1 and TRBJ2-1; D is uncertain. V was clipped by 4 bases and J by 0 bases, with 8 bases between them. CDR3 length: 14 residues. Germline CDR1 and CDR2: SGHRS and YFSETQ.

The chain combines TRBV7-8 with TRBJ2-1; D remains unclear. Deletions cut 1 base from V and 3 bases from J, with 7 bases between. The CDR3 length is 14 residues. Per germline, CDR1 SGHVS and CDR2 FQNEAQ. CDR3 amino acids: CASSLGWVYNEQFF. The DNA for the CDR3 is TGTGCCAGCAGCTTAGGCTGGGTCTACAATGAGCAGTTCTTC.

This clonotype was recorded a few times. This sequence joins TRBV3-1 and TRBJ2-5, with 8 bases aligning to TRBD1. The CDR3 is 12 amino acids. The J segment lost 12 bases and the V segment lost 5 bases, leaving 8 bases of the junction unmatched. The germline V gene encodes CDR1 LGHDT and CDR2 YNNKEL (reference sequence). As DNA, the CDR3 is TGTGCCAGCAGCTTTGGGACAGGACCCAAGTACTTC. Its protein is CASSFGTGPKYF.

For the CDR3, the DNA is TGTGCCAGCAGTCCCGCGAACAATGAGCAGTTCTTC. It encodes CASSPANNEQFF. This rearrangement joins TRBV6-2 or TRBV6-3 to TRBJ2-1; unclear D gene. Germline V lookup: CDR1 MNHEY, CDR2 SVGEGT. This CDR3 region has 12 residues. The V gene lost 5 bases and the J gene lost 5 bases, with 7 bases spanning the gap.